Below, 7 T cell receptor beta chains from the same sample are listed, as sequenced in a study of blood T cell repertoires in COVID-19. Generated by immunoSEQ multiplex PCR, the TCRdb table keeps only in-frame clones and is missing some. The sample includes fewer than 85,000 clones, around 90% seen only once; the top ten take approximately 0.98%. The sequencing sample was made of peripheral blood. The receptors come from a woman in her 50s in a cohort sampled during active COVID-19.

The CDR3: CASSHDRGSGKVSYEQYF. DNA for the CDR3: TGTGCCAGCAGTCATGACAGGGGATCAGGTAAAGTCTCCTACGAGCAGTACTTC. V and J are TRBV27 and TRBJ2-7; 8 positions agree with TRBD1. CDR3 length: 18 amino acids. Germline V gene lookup returns CDR1 MNHEY and CDR2 SMNVEV (reference sequence). V gave up 5 bases and J gave up 0 bases; unmatched junction bases: 15.

This clone was seen a handful of times. DNA for the CDR3: TGTGCCAGCAGGAAGACAGGACAGGGGTACCGGCAGTTCTTC. It codes for CASRKTGQGYRQFF. V usage is TRBV11-1 and J usage is TRBJ2-1; 9 bases align to TRBD1. Germline V gives CDR1 SGHAT, CDR2 FQDESV (reference sequence). V gave up 6 bases and J gave up 12 bases; unmatched junction bases: 12. The CDR3 is made up of 14 amino acids.

A note on this clone: A junction end diverges from the germline sequence, so it may reflect a read error. The chain employs TRBV11-2 and TRBJ2-7, with D maybe TRBD2 (6 bases). This CDR3 spans 13 amino acids. The germline V gene encodes CDR1 SGHAT and CDR2 FQNNGV. Written as DNA, the CDR3 is TGTGCCGGCAGCTTTGGGACTGCCCCCGAGCAGTACTTC. It is translated as CAGSFGTAPEQYF.

J is TRBJ2-2 and V is TRBV7-9; D gene uncertain. Germline V gene data show CDR1 as SEHNR and CDR2 as FQNEAQ (reference sequence). The CDR3 length is 15 residues. Deletions cut 6 bases from V and 5 bases from J, with 16 bases between. CDR3 region: CASSQIALRTGELFF. Here the CDR3 DNA reads TGTGCCAGCAGTCAAATCGCCTTGCGGACCGGGGAGCTGTTTTTT.

The chain combines TRBV6-1 with TRBJ2-7; tentatively, D is TRBD1 (7 bases). The germline CDR1 and CDR2 sequences are MNHNS and SASEGT. With 2 bases removed from V and 5 bases from J, the gap between germline ends came to 13 bases. The CDR3 spans 14 residues. The CDR3 loop is CASSETAGGNEQYF. CDR3 bases: TGTGCCAGCAGTGAAACGGCAGGGGGGAACGAGCAGTACTTC.

V usage is TRBV4-2 and J usage is TRBJ2-5, with D perhaps matching TRBD2 (5 bases). Trimming left V 1 base short and J 4 bases short, with 13 bases between. CDR1 LGHNA and CDR2 YNFKEQ come from the germline V gene. This CDR3 spans 15 amino acids. CDR3 region: CASSQGVGERETQYF. CDR3 nucleotide sequence: TGTGCCAGCAGCCAAGGGGTGGGAGAGAGAGAGACCCAGTACTTC.

This rearrangement joins TRBV24-1 to TRBJ1-4, with TRBD1 matching 8 bases. Trimming removed 3 bases from V and 8 bases from J; junction bases left unmatched: 1. The CDR3 is 13 residues long. Per the germline V gene, CDR1 is KGHDR and CDR2 is SFDVKD. CDR3 DNA: TGTGCCACCAGTGATCGACAGGGGGAAAAACTGTTTTTT. Protein sequence: CATSDRQGEKLFF.